The 12 T cell receptor beta chains presented below share a single source sample, sequenced in a study of T cell changes during pregnancy in multiple sclerosis. TCRdb's copy holds only in-frame clones and misses some; the assay was immunoSEQ multiplex PCR. The sample has roughly 38,000 clones; about 90% are singletons. The material sequenced was CD4+ T cells from peripheral blood mononuclear cells, taken in the second trimester of pregnancy. The receptors shown here come from a female donor in good health, enrolled as a control in a pregnancy study.

V is TRBV14 and J is TRBJ2-5, with 8 nucleotides matching TRBD1. The CDR3 totals 16 residues. V trimming: 4 bases; J trimming: 2 bases; junction bases outside the gene matches: 9. CDR1 SGHDN and CDR2 FVKESK come from the germline V gene. The chain's CDR3 is CASSPLGTGTQETQYF. CDR3 coding DNA: TGTGCCAGCAGCCCACTCGGGACAGGCACGCAAGAGACCCAGTACTTC. Drawing the rest from reference TRBV14 and TRBJ2-5, the complete variable domain is EAGVTQFPSHSVIEKGQTVTLRCDPISGHDNLYWYRRVMGKEIKFLLHFVKESKQDESGMPNNRFLAERTGGTYSTLKVQPAELEDSGVYFCASSPLGTGTQETQYFGPGTRLLVL.

The genes are TRBV7-9 and TRBJ1-2; D is possibly TRBD1 (6 bases). The CDR3 runs to 12 residues. Trimming left V 5 bases short and J 3 bases short, with 7 bases between. The germline CDR1 and CDR2 sequences are SEHNR and FQNEAQ (reference sequence). The CDR3 region is CASSRTDYGYTF. The CDR3 bases are TGTGCCAGCAGCCGGACAGACTATGGCTACACCTTC.

The table lists this clone with a few counts. This chain joins TRBV4-1 and TRBJ1-2; unclear D gene. The CDR3 has 15 amino acids. With 0 bases removed from V and 2 bases from J, the gap between germline ends came to 10 bases. CDR1 and CDR2 from the germline V gene are MGHRA and YSYEKL. CDR3 region: CASSQDRRANYGYTF. CDR3 DNA sequence: TGCGCCAGCAGCCAAGATCGGAGGGCAAACTATGGCTACACCTTC.

The chain links TRBV7-2 to TRBJ2-1, with 11 nucleotides matching TRBD2. The length of the CDR3 is 19 residues. Germline CDR1 and CDR2: SGHTA and FQGNSA. V trimming: 0 bases; J trimming: 2 bases; junction bases outside the gene matches: 9. The CDR3 bases are TGTGCCAGCAGCTTAGCCCTAATAGCGGGGGGGCGGACCTACAATGAGCAGTTCTTC. This sequence encodes CASSLALIAGGRTYNEQFF.

The V and J genes are TRBV7-9 and TRBJ2-7; 10 bases are shared with TRBD1. Trimming at V came to 0 bases and at J to 4 bases, leaving 6 bases not matched to a gene. The CDR3 is made up of 16 amino acids. Per germline, CDR1 SEHNR and CDR2 FQNEAQ (reference sequence). In DNA form, the CDR3 reads TGTGCCAGCAGCTTAGCAACCGGGACAGGGGCGTACGAGCAGTACTTC. Protein sequence: CASSLATGTGAYEQYF.

This clone was counted between two and nine times. V usage is TRBV10-3 and J usage is TRBJ2-3; maybe TRBD2 (6 bases). With 3 bases removed from V and 0 bases from J, the gap between germline ends came to 13 bases. Per germline, CDR1 ENHRY and CDR2 SYGVKD. This CDR3 is built from 16 residues. CDR3 sequence (DNA): TGTGCCATCAGTGACGCGGGAATTGCTAGCACAGATACGCAGTATTTT. It specifies CAISDAGIASTDTQYF.

The chain uses TRBV6-1 and TRBJ1-1; tentative D call: TRBD1 (5 bases). This CDR3 is 14 amino acids long. Trimming left V 11 bases short and J 0 bases short, with 16 bases between. Per germline, CDR1 MNHNS and CDR2 SASEGT. This CDR3 is CAGRGLGVNTEAFF. In nucleotides, the CDR3 is TGTGCCGGGAGGGGCTTAGGGGTGAACACTGAAGCTTTCTTT.

In its sample, this clone was seen once. The V call is TRBV30, the J call TRBJ1-2; D remains unclear. V lost 3 bases and J lost 0, with 11 bases in between. Per germline, CDR1 GTSNPN and CDR2 SVGIG (reference sequence). The CDR3 has 14 residues. CDR3 sequence (DNA): TGTGCCTGGAGATTGGGCAGCTCTAACTATGGCTACACCTTC. Amino acid sequence: CAWRLGSSNYGYTF.

In its sample, this clone was seen a few times. The rearrangement uses TRBV7-9 and TRBJ1-6, with D perhaps matching TRBD1 (6 bases). CDR1 is SEHNR and CDR2 is FQNEAQ in the germline V gene (reference sequence). The V end lost 5 bases, the J end lost 7 bases, and 12 bases lay between the germline ends. CDR3 length equals 14 residues. This CDR3 is CASSVGRGNSPLHF. CDR3 in DNA: TGTGCCAGCAGCGTCGGGAGGGGGAATTCACCCCTCCACTTT. The full variable domain, rest sourced from reference TRBV7-9 and TRBJ1-6, is DTGVSQNPRHKITKRGQNVTFRCDPISEHNRLYWYRQTLGQGPEFLTYFQNEAQLEKSRLLSDRFSAERPKGSFSTLEIQRTEQGDSAMYLCASSVGRGNSPLHFGNGTRLTVT.

J is TRBJ2-7 and V is TRBV11-1; a weak D match, TRBD1 (6 bases). The CDR3 sequence is 15 residues long. Germline V gene sequence: CDR1 SGHAT, CDR2 FQDESV (reference sequence). Trimming left V 3 bases short and J 10 bases short, with 22 bases between. The CDR3 is CASSFHQTGTSEQYF. The CDR3 DNA is TGTGCCAGCAGCTTTCACCAGACCGGGACATCGGAACAGTACTTC.

The chain employs TRBV10-3 and TRBJ2-1, with TRBD1 matching 10 bases. The CDR3 consists of 16 residues. V trimming: 2 bases; J trimming: 2 bases; junction bases outside the gene matches: 3. From germline, CDR1 is ENHRY and CDR2 SYGVKD. Written as DNA, the CDR3 is TGTGCCATCAGTGAGGGGGGACAGGGGCCCTACAATGAGCAGTTCTTC. Encoded protein: CAISEGGQGPYNEQFF.

J is TRBJ2-7 and V is TRBV7-6, with D perhaps TRBD1 (6 bases). The CDR3 length is 14 residues. Germline loops: CDR1 SGHVS, CDR2 FNYEAQ. Trimming took 8 bases from V and 0 from J, leaving 14 bases between them. This CDR3 reads CASSQQGSSYEQYF. The DNA for the CDR3 is TGTGCCAGCTCGCAACAGGGATCCTCCTACGAGCAGTACTTC.